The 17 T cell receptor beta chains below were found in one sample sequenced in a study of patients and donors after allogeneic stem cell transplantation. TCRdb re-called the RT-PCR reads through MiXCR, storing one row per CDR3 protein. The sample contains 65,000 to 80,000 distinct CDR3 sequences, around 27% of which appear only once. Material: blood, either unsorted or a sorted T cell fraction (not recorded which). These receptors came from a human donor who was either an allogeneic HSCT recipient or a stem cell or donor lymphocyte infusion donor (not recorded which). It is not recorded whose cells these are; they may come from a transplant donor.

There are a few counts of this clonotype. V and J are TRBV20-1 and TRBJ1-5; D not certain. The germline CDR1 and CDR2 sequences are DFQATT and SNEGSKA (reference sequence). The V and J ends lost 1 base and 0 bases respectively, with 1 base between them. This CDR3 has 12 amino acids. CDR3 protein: CSARASNQPQHF. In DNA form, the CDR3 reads TGCAGTGCTAGAGCTAGCAATCAGCCCCAGCATTTT.

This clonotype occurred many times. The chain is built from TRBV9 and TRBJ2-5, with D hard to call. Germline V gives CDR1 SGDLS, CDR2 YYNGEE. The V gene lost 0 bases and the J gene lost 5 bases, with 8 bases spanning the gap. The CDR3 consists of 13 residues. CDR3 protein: CASSVAIGETQYF. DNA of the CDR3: TGTGCCAGCAGCGTAGCGATAGGGGAGACCCAGTACTTC.

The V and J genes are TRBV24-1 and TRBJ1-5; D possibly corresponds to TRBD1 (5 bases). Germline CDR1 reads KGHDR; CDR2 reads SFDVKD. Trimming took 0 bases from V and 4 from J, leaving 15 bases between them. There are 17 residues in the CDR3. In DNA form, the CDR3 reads TGTGCCACCAGTGATTTGCAAGGCCCCAGGGAAAATCAGCCCCAGCATTTT. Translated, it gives CATSDLQGPRENQPQHF.

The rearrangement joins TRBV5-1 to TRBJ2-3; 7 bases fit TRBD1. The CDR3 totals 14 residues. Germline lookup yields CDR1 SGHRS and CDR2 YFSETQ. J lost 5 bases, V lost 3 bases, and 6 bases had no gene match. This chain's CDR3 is CASSWGQYQDTQYF. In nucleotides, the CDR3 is TGCGCCAGCAGCTGGGGACAGTATCAAGATACGCAGTATTTT.

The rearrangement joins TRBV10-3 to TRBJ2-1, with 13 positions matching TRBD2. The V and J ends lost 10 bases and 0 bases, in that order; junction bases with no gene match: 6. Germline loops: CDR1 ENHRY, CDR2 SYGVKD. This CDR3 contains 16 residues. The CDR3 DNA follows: TGTGCCACCGGGACTAGCGGGGCCAGCTCCTACAATGAGCAGTTCTTC. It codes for CATGTSGASSYNEQFF.

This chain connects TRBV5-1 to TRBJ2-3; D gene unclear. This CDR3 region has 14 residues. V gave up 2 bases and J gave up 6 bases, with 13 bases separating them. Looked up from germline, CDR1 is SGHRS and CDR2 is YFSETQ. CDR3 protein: CASSFGDFTDTQYF. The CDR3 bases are TGCGCCAGCAGCTTTGGTGACTTCACGGATACGCAGTATTTT.

The CDR3 loop is CASGRRAYEQYF. The CDR3 region has the DNA TGTGCCAGCGGCAGGAGAGCCTACGAGCAGTACTTC. The chain combines TRBV6-5 with TRBJ2-7, with unresolved D. CDR3 length: 12 amino acids. V dropped 8 bases and J dropped 2 bases, with 10 bases sitting between them. The germline V gene encodes CDR1 MNHEY and CDR2 SVGAGI.

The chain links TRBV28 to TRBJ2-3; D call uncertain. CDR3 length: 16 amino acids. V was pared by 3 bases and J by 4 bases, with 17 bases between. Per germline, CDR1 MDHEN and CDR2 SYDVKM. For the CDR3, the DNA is TGTGCCAGCAGTTTTTTTGGGTTTGGGAATGCAGATACGCAGTATTTT. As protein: CASSFFGFGNADTQYF.

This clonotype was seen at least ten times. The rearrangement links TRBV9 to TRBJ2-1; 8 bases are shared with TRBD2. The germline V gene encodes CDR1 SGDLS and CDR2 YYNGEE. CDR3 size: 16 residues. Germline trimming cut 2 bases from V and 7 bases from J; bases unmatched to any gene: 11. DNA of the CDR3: TGTGCCAGCAGCGTGTCCCCCGGGAGGGTCTGGAATGAGCAGTTCTTC. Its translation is CASSVSPGRVWNEQFF. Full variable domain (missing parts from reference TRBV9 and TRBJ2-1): DSGVTQTPKHLITATGQRVTLRCSPRSGDLSVYWYQQSLDQGLQFLIQYYNGEERAKGNILERFSAQQFPDLHSELNLSSLELGDSALYFCASSVSPGRVWNEQFFGPGTRLTVL.

The CDR3 spells CASSYMQGTSEAFF. The CDR3 DNA reads as TGTGCCAGCAGTTATATGCAGGGAACGAGTGAAGCTTTCTTT. The chain is built from TRBV6-2 or TRBV6-3 and TRBJ1-1, with D perhaps TRBD1 (5 bases). Germline CDR1 is MNHEY and CDR2 is SVGEGT. CDR3 length equals 14 residues. Deletions cut 3 bases from V and 7 bases from J, with 15 bases between.

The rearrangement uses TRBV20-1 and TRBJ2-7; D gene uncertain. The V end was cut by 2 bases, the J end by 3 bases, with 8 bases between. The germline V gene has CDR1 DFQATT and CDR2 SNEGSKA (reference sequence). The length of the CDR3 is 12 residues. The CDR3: CSARNQVYEQYF. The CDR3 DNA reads TGCAGTGCTAGAAACCAGGTCTACGAGCAGTACTTC.

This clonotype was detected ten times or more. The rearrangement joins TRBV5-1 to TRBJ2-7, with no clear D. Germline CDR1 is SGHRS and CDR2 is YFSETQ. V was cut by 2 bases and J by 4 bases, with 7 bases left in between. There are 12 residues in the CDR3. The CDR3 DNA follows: TGCGCCAGCAGCTTAGGATATTACGAGCAGTACTTC. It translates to CASSLGYYEQYF.

In DNA form, the CDR3 reads TGTGCCACCAGTGACCGCGACATTCTCAATGAGCAGTTCTTC. The encoded protein is CATSDRDILNEQFF. This chain connects TRBV24-1 to TRBJ2-1; D is uncertain. V was pared by 4 bases and J by 6 bases, with 12 bases between. The germline V gene encodes CDR1 KGHDR and CDR2 SFDVKD. The CDR3 totals 14 residues.

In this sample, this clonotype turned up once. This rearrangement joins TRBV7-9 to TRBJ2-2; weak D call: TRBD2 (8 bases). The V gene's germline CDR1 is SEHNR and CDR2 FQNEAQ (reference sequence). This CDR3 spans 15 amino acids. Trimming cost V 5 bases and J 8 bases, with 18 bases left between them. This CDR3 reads CASSNHSGTAGELFF. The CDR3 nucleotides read TGTGCCAGCAGCAATCATAGCGGGACAGCGGGGGAGCTGTTTTTT.

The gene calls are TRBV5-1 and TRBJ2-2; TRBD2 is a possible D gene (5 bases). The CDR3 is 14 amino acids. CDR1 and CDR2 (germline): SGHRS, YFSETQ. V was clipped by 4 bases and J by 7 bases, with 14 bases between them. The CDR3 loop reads CASSPMRDGGELFF. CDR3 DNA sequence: TGCGCCAGCAGCCCAATGAGGGATGGCGGGGAGCTGTTTTTT.

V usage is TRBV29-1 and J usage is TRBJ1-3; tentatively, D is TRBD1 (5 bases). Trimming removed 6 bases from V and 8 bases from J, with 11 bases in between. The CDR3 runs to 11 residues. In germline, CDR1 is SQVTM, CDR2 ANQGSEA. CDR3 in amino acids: CSVDAGDTIYF. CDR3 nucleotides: TGCAGCGTCGATGCGGGGGACACCATATATTTT.

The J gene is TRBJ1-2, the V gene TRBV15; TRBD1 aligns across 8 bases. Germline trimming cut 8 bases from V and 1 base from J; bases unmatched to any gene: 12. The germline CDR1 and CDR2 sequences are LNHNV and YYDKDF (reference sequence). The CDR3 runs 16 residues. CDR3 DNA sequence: TGTGCCACCTCCAAGGGCCGGGACAGGCGTAACTATGGCTACACCTTC. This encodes CATSKGRDRRNYGYTF.